This T cell receptor beta chain was found in a study of immune heterogeneity within non-small cell lung tumors. Across the study: Among the tumors, 4 were squamous cell carcinomas, approximately 10 were non-squamous carcinomas and 1 was not otherwise specified.

Template material comprised bulk tumor genomic DNA at around 600 ng per sample. Biopsies, several per primary tumor and spaced far apart, were collected during surgery. Their non-small cell lung cancer was newly diagnosed and untreated, and the patients underwent curative surgery. Amplifying TCR beta CDR3 involved multiplex PCR carried out with 32 V and 13 J primers. TCRdb re-analysed the multiplex PCR reads in MiXCR, keeping a single row per CDR3 protein. The sample shows about 34,000 distinct CDR3 sequences, 25% to 30% of them seen only once. Comments on this clonotype: Its specificity is unknown. A much larger clone is a single base away; this may be a read error.

Points from the study as a whole: Identical dominant CDR3 beta clonotypes recurred across tumor sites within a patient, alongside site-unique high-frequency clones.

The sequenced sample consisted of lung tumor tissue. The source is a man aged 35-49 years with non-small cell lung cancer.

The chain's CDR3 is CASSLWAEQFF. CDR3 bases: TGTGCCAGCAGCCTCTGGGCGGAGCAGTTCTTC. The chain has TRBV7-9 and TRBJ2-1; D call uncertain. The CDR3 is 11 amino acids. The V gene lost 5 bases and the J gene lost 10 bases, with 9 bases spanning the gap. Germline values: CDR1 SEHNR, CDR2 FQNEAQ (reference sequence). The whole variable domain, filled in from reference TRBV7-9 and TRBJ2-1, reads DTGVSQNPRHKITKRGQNVTFRCDPISEHNRLYWYRQTLGQGPEFLTYFQNEAQLEKSRLLSDRFSAERPKGSFSTLEIQRTEQGDSAMYLCASSLWAEQFFGPGTRLTVL.